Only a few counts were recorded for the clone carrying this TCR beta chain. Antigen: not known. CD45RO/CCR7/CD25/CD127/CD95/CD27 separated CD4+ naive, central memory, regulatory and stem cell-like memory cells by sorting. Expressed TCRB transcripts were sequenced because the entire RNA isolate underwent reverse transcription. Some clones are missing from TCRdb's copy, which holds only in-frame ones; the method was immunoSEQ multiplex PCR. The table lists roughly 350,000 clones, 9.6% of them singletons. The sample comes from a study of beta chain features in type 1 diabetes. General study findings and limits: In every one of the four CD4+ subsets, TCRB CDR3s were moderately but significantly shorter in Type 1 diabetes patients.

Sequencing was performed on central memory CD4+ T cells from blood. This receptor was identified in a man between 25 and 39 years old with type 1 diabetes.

The CDR3 is CASSLEPDNQPQHF. CDR3 DNA: TGTGCCAGCAGCTTAGAACCGGACAATCAGCCCCAGCATTTT. The chain has TRBV7-9 and TRBJ1-5; no clear D. This CDR3 has 14 residues. CDR1 and CDR2 from the germline V gene are SEHNR and FQNEAQ (reference sequence). V lost 1 base and J 3 bases, leaving 7 bases between the germline ends. Full variable domain (missing parts from reference TRBV7-9 and TRBJ1-5): DTGVSQNPRHKITKRGQNVTFRCDPISEHNRLYWYRQTLGQGPEFLTYFQNEAQLEKSRLLSDRFSAERPKGSFSTLEIQRTEQGDSAMYLCASSLEPDNQPQHFGDGTRLSIL.